This TCR beta chain stems from a study of Ad26.COV2.S vaccination and SARS-CoV-2 variants. Study-wide background: Intramuscular Ad26.COV2.S doses were given once or twice, 56 days apart. General study results and limits: Breadth and depth estimates from TCRs may understate total T cell responses.

The data were produced by immunoSEQ multiplex PCR, yet TCRdb's version contains in-frame clones alone and is incomplete. Among about 260,000 clones, approximately 88% were seen once, and the ten largest hold nearly 3%. On this clone: Its antigen is currently unknown.

Noted treatment: over 15 received Ad26.COV2.S at low or high dose, single or two shots; about 5 received placebo; per-sample allocation not given. Sampling took place 63 days after the first vaccine or placebo injection. Boston supplied an adult donor aged 18-55 years. In the vaccine, an Ad26 vector expressed the SARS-CoV-2 spike of the Wuhan strain. This clonotype was obtained from a person between 18 and 59 years old who received the Ad26.COV2.S COVID-19 vaccine or a placebo. The specimen was peripheral blood, collected in a trial of Ad26.COV2.S vaccine versus placebo.

The CDR3: CASSPLGGNTEAFF. CDR3 DNA: TGCGCCAGCAGCCCCTTAGGGGGAAACACTGAAGCTTTCTTT. The J gene is TRBJ1-1, the V gene TRBV4-1, with D possibly matching TRBD1 (6 bases). The ends were cut back, 4 bases at V and 2 bases at J, with 11 bases in the middle. Germline values: CDR1 MGHRA, CDR2 YSYEKL. The CDR3 is 14 residues long.